This T cell receptor (beta chain) was found in a study of cytomegalovirus exposure and HLA in healthy donors. Use of 60 Vbeta and 13 Jbeta primers characterized the PCR. TCRdb's table, derived via immunoSEQ multiplex PCR, lists solely in-frame clones and lacks some. The sample contains more than 95,000 clones, around 75% of which appear only once. The CDR3 is 13 amino acids. The junction had 5 bases not matched to a gene; V was cut back by 7 bases and J by 3 bases. Germline CDR1 and CDR2: SGHVS and FQNEAQ. Sequences were obtained from PBMCs. The receptor was isolated from a middle-aged man in good health and CMV-seronegative. V is TRBV7-8 and J is TRBJ1-2; 7 bases are a match to TRBD1. The CDR3 DNA reads TGTGCCAGCAAGAGAACAGGGGACTATGGCTACACCTTC. Residues: CASKRTGDYGYTF. The full variable domain, completed using reference TRBV7-8 and TRBJ1-2, is GAGVSQSPRYKVAKRGQDVALRCDPISGHVSLFWYQQALGQGPEFLTYFQNEAQLDKSGLPSDRFFAERPEGSVSTLKIQRTQQEDSAVYLCASKRTGDYGYTFGSGTRLTVV.